The present T cell receptor (beta chain) was sequenced within a study of blood T cells in healthy people across ages. Only a few counts were recorded for this clonotype. Its antigen is unidentified. Findings of the study overall: The long-lived group displayed more naive CD4+ cells, plus higher diversity, than the aged donors did. A strong correlation was seen between TCR beta diversity and naive T cell percentage. Underestimates were what the diversity estimates from one million T cells were considered to be.

Per germline, CDR1 ENHRY and CDR2 SYGVKD. This CDR3 comprises 15 residues. The trim removed 3 bases at V and 4 bases at J, leaving 4 bases unmatched. The use of a sample-barcoded 5' primer and a J-beta primer mix characterized a second PCR of roughly 6 to 11 cycles. Paired-end reads containing CDR3 totaled no fewer than 2.5 million for each sample. MiXCR, run by TCRdb on the 5' RACE reads, gives a single entry per CDR3 protein. The data contain more than 650,000 distinct CDR3 sequences, about 24% of them seen just once; the ten biggest clones take up 22%. The sequence was collected from a man between 65 and 85 years old in good health. The V gene is TRBV10-3, the J gene TRBJ1-4, with 8 nucleotides matching TRBD1. The sample was blood. CDR3 sequence reads: CAISDSDRVNEKLFF. The CDR3 nucleotides are TGTGCCATCAGTGACTCGGACAGGGTTAATGAAAAACTGTTTTTT.